The clone carrying this T cell receptor (beta chain) was counted many times. This specimen comes from a study of T-cell reconstitution after alpha-beta-depleted transplantation in children. The authors prepared the TCRbeta library with unique molecular identifiers. TCRdb fed the PCR reads into MiXCR, producing one record per CDR3 protein. This table holds 480,000 or so distinct CDR3 sequences, 8% to 11% found once. This CDR3 comprises 14 residues. V lost 6 bases and J lost 3, with 14 bases in between. Per germline, CDR1 DFQATT and CDR2 SNEGSKA (reference sequence). This chain joins TRBV20-1 and TRBJ2-2; no definite D call. Material: PBMCs, obtained before TCRalphabeta/CD19-depleted stem cell transplant. This TCR came from a child between 2 and 9 years old with inherited bone marrow failure, due to receive a stem cell transplant. This chain's CDR3 is CSAETHLDTGELFF. CDR3 sequence (DNA): TGCAGTGCGGAAACCCACCTGGACACCGGGGAGCTGTTTTTT.